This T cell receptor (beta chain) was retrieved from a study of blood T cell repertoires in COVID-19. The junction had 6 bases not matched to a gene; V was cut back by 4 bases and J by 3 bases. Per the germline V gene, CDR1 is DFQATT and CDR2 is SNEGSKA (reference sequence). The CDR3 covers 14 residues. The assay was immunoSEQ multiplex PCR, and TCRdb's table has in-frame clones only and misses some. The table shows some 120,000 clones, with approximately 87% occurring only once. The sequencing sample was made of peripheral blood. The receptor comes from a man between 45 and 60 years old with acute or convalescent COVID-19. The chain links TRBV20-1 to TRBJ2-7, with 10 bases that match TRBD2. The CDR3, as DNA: TGCAGTGCTATTGAAGGGACTAGCGTCTACGAGCAGTACTTC. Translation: CSAIEGTSVYEQYF.